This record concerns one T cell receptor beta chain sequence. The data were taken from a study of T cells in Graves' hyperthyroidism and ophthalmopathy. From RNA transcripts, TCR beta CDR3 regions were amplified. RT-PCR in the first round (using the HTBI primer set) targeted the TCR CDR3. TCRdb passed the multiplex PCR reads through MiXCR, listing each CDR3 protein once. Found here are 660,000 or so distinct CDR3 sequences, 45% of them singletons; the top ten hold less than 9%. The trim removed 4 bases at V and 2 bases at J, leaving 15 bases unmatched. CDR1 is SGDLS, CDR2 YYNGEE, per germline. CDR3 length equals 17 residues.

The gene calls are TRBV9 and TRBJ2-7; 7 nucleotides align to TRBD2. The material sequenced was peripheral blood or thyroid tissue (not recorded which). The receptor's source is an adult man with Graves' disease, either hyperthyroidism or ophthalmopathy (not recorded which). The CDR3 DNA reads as TGTGCCAGCAGCTTCCGACAGCCGGGAGGACTTCCCTACGAGCAGTACTTC. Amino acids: CASSFRQPGGLPYEQYF.